A selection of T cell receptor beta chains follows, all from one sample in a study of blood T cell repertoires in COVID-19. Data came from immunoSEQ multiplex PCR; TCRdb stores just in-frame clones and leaves some out. The sample shows under 400,000 clones, around 88% of them seen only once. The source material was peripheral blood. The receptors were sampled from a woman between 25 and 40 years old with COVID-19, enrolled during active disease. Each CDR3 is given with its conserved first and last residue. The D gene is left open where the match is weak. A clone size is listed for some rows: how often the clone was seen (once, few, many), or a class if it is expanded.

>-|TRBJ1-2|TRBV30|-
CAWSVRESNYGYTF
TGTGCCTGGAGTGTAAGGGAGAGTAACTATGGCTACACCTTC
>-|TRBJ1-6|TRBV6-5|-
CASSYSRGGFGSPLHF
TGTGCCAGCAGTTACTCGAGAGGGGGTTTCGGGTCACCCCTCCACTTT
>-|TRBJ1-4|TRBV4-1|-
CASSLLRPGDAKLFF
TGCGCCAGCAGCCTACTGCGCCCGGGGGATGCAAAACTGTTTTTT
>TRBD2|TRBJ2-1|TRBV7-2|few
CASSLTSGAHNEQFF
TGTGCCAGCAGCTTAACTAGCGGGGCCCACAATGAGCAGTTCTTC
>TRBD1|TRBJ1-6|TRBV7-2|-
CASSYQGAINSPLHF
TGTGCCAGCAGCTACCAGGGGGCCATTAACTCACCCCTCCACTTT
>-|TRBJ2-7|TRBV24-1|once
CATSDPGSYEQYF
TGTGCCACCAGTGACCCAGGATCCTACGAGCAGTACTTC
>-|TRBJ2-1|TRBV28|-
CASSLGAGGNEQFF
TGTGCCAGCAGTTTAGGGGCAGGGGGGAATGAGCAGTTCTTC
>-|TRBJ2-1|TRBV6-6|-
CASSSKGWGSYNEQFF
TGTGCCAGCAGTTCGAAGGGGTGGGGCTCCTACAATGAGCAGTTCTTC
>TRBD2|TRBJ2-3|TRBV27|-
CAPPEGGGRDVTQYF
TGTGCGCCTCCGGAGGGGGGCGGGAGGGACGTTACGCAGTATTTT
>TRBD1|TRBJ1-2|TRBV4-1|-
CASSPGTGNNYGYTF
TGCGCCAGCAGCCCCGGGACAGGGAATAACTATGGCTACACCTTC
>-|TRBJ2-1|TRBV7-7|-
CASSLGADRDNEQFF
TGTGCCAGCAGCTTAGGGGCCGACAGAGACAATGAGCAGTTCTTC
>-|TRBJ2-1|TRBV12-5|-
CASGLILGDEQFF
TGTGCTAGTGGTTTGATTCTCGGGGATGAGCAGTTCTTC
>-|TRBJ1-2|TRBV3-1/TRBV3-2|-
CASRLSRGYGYTF
TGTGCCAGCAGGCTCTCAAGGGGATATGGCTACACCTTC
>-|TRBJ1-5|TRBV19|-
CASSIRPPQDSNQPQHF
TGTGCCAGTAGTATAAGGCCCCCCCAGGATAGCAATCAGCCCCAGCATTTT
>TRBD2|TRBJ2-1|TRBV19|-
CASSIILAGGKPNEQFF
TGTGCCAGTAGTATAATCCTAGCGGGGGGAAAACCCAATGAGCAGTTCTTC